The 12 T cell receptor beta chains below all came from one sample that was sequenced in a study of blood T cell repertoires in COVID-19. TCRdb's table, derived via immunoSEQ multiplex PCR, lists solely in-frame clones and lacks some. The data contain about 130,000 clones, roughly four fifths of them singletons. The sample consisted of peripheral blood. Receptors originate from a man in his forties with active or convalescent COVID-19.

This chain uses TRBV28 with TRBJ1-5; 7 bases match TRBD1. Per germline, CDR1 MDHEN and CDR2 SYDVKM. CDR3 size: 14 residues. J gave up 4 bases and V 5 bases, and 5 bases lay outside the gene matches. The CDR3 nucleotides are TGTGCCAGCAGTCCACAGGGGCCGAATCAGCCCCAGCATTTT. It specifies CASSPQGPNQPQHF.

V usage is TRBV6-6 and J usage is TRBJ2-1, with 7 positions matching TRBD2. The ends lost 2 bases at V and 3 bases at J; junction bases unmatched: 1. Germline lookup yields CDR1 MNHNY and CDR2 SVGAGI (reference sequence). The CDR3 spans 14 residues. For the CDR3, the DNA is TGTGCCAGCAGTTACCCGGGGGGCTACAATGAGCAGTTCTTC. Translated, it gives CASSYPGGYNEQFF.

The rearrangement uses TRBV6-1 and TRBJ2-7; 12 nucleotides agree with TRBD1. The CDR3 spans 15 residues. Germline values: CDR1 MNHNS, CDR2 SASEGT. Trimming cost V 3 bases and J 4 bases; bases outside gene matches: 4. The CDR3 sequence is CASSEGQGAIYEQYF. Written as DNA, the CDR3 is TGTGCCAGCAGTGAGGGACAGGGGGCGATTTACGAGCAGTACTTC.

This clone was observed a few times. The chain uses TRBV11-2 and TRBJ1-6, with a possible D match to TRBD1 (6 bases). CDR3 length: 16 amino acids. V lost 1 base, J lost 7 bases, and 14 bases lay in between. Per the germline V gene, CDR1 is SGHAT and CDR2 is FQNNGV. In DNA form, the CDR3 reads TGTGCCAGCAGCTTAGTACAGGGTGTCAGCAATTCACCCCTCCACTTT. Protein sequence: CASSLVQGVSNSPLHF. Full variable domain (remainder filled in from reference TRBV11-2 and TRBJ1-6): EAGVAQSPRYKIIEKRQSVAFWCNPISGHATLYWYQQILGQGPKLLIQFQNNGVVDDSQLPKDRFSAERLKGVDSTLKIQPAKLEDSAVYLCASSLVQGVSNSPLHFGNGTRLTVT.

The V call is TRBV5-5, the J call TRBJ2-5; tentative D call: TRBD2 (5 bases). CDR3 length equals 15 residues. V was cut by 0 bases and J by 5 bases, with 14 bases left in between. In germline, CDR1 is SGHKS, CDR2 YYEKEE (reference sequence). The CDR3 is CASSLGRASGETQYF. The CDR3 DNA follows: TGTGCCAGCAGCTTGGGCCGGGCCTCGGGGGAGACCCAGTACTTC. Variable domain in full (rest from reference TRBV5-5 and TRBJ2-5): DAGVTQSPTHLIKTRGQQVTLRCSPISGHKSVSWYQQVLGQGPQFIFQYYEKEERGRGNFPDRFSARQFPNYSSELNVNALLLGDSALYLCASSLGRASGETQYFGPGTRLLVL.

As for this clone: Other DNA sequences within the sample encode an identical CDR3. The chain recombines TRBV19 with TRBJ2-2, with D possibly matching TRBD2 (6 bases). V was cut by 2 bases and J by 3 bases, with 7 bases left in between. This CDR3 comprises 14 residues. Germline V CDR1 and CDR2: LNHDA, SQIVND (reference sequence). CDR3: CASSIRRDTGELFF. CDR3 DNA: TGTGCCAGTAGTATAAGGAGGGACACCGGGGAGCTGTTTTTT.

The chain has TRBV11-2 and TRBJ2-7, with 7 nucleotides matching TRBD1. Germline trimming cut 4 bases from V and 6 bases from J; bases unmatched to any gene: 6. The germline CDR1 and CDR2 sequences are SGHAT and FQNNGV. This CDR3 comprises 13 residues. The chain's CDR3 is CASSYTGVGEQYF. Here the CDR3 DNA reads TGTGCCAGCAGCTACACAGGGGTGGGCGAGCAGTACTTC. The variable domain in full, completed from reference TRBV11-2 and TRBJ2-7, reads EAGVAQSPRYKIIEKRQSVAFWCNPISGHATLYWYQQILGQGPKLLIQFQNNGVVDDSQLPKDRFSAERLKGVDSTLKIQPAKLEDSAVYLCASSYTGVGEQYFGPGTRLTVT.

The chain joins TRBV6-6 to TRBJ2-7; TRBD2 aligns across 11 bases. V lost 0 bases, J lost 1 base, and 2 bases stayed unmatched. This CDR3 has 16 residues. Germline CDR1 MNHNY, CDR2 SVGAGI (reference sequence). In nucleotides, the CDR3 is TGTGCCAGCAGTTACTCCCTAGCGGGGGGTTCCTACGAGCAGTACTTC. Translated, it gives CASSYSLAGGSYEQYF.

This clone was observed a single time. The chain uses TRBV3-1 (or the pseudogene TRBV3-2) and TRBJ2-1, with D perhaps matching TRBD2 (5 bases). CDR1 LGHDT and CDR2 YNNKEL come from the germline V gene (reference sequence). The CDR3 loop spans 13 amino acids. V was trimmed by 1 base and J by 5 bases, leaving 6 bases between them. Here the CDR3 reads CASSQGGHNEQFF. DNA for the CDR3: TGTGCCAGCAGCCAAGGCGGGCACAATGAGCAGTTCTTC.

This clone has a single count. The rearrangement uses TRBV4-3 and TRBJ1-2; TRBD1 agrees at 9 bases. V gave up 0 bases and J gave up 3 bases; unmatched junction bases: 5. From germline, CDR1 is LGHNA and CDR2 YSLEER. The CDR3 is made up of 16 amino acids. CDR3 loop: CASSQDWGQGDYGYTF. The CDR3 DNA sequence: TGCGCCAGCAGCCAAGATTGGGGACAGGGCGACTATGGCTACACCTTC.

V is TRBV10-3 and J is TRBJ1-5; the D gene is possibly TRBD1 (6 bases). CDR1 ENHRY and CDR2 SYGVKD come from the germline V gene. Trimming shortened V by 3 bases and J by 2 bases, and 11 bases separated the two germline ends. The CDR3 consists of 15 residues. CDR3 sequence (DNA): TGTGCCATCAGTGATAGGACAGCGGGCAATCAGCCCCAGCATTTT. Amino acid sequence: CAISDRTAGNQPQHF.

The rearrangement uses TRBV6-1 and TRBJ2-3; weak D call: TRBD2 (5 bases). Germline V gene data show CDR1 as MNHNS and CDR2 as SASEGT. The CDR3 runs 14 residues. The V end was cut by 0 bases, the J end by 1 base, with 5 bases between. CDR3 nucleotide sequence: TGTGCCAGCAGTGAAGCTAGCGGCACAGATACGCAGTATTTT. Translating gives CASSEASGTDTQYF.